This T cell receptor (beta chain) is drawn from a study of post-analysis software for immune sequencing data. In the case of this clonotype: The antigen is undetermined.

The V and J ends lost 9 bases and 6 bases respectively, with 17 bases between them. Germline CDR1 reads WSHSY; CDR2 reads SAAADI. The CDR3 is 13 amino acids. cDNA libraries for TCR beta contained unique molecular identifiers. TCRdb re-called the PCR reads through MiXCR, storing one row per CDR3 protein. The sample lists 800,000 to 950,000 distinct CDR3 sequences, approximately 57% occurring once. Study-wide points: Those samples that were prepared in the same batch co-clustered strongly by F measure. There was significantly lower normalized Chao1 diversity in multiple sclerosis patients than in controls. Controls had lower frequencies than patients of about 5 TRBV segments, which included TRBV5-6, TRBV5-1 and TRBV20-1.

This rearrangement joins TRBV10-2 to TRBJ1-2; D call uncertain. This clonotype was sampled from a girl aged 5-17 years with multiple sclerosis. The material sequenced was blood. The CDR3 nucleotides read TGCGCCAGTCAGTTGCGGACCCTCGATGGCTACACCTTC. Residues: CASQLRTLDGYTF.